This T cell receptor (beta chain) stems from a study of cytomegalovirus exposure and HLA in healthy donors. Findings and caveats of the study: Looking again later, the authors saw that most CMV-associated TCR beta chains seemed HLA-restricted. It was approximately 170 TCR beta chains that were listed as cytomegalovirus-associated. Equally common other TCR beta chains were less clonally expanded than HLA-associated ones, a later analysis found. CMV serostatus was the sole immune exposure information available.

A multiplex PCR was run with 60 Vbeta primers and 13 Jbeta primers. The assay was immunoSEQ multiplex PCR, and TCRdb's table has in-frame clones only and misses some. The sample consists of 190,000 or so clones, less than 85% of them appearing once. As for this clone: The antigen is not known.

The V and J ends lost 4 bases and 6 bases respectively, with 14 bases between them. This CDR3 spans 14 amino acids. In germline, CDR1 is SGDLS, CDR2 YYNGEE. The J gene is TRBJ1-3, the V gene TRBV9, with D perhaps TRBD1 (6 bases). This clonotype was sampled from a girl between 5 and 17 years old in good health and CMV-seropositive. Sequencing was carried out using PBMCs. For the CDR3, the DNA is TGTGCCAGCAGCCCCGAGGGGGACGAAAACACCATATATTTT. Its translation: CASSPEGDENTIYF. The variable domain in full, with the rest retrieved from reference TRBV9 and TRBJ1-3, is DSGVTQTPKHLITATGQRVTLRCSPRSGDLSVYWYQQSLDQGLQFLIQYYNGEERAKGNILERFSAQQFPDLHSELNLSSLELGDSALYFCASSPEGDENTIYFGEGSWLTVV.